The 8 T cell receptor beta chains presented below share a single source sample, sequenced in a study of shared clonotypes between healthy human individuals. Profiling relied on immunoSEQ multiplex PCR, and the TCRdb table lists in-frame clones only, not all of them. The data hold about 560,000 clones, with about 80% observed a single time. Sequencing was carried out using PBMCs. The receptors were sampled from a woman aged 40-49 years in good health. Some clones in this sample may be carry-over from other donors' samples.

The genes are TRBV5-4 and TRBJ2-3; D is ambiguous. This CDR3 is built from 15 residues. Germline CDR1 is SGHNT and CDR2 is YYREEE (reference sequence). Trimming left V 0 bases short and J 0 bases short, with 8 bases between. The CDR3 nucleotides are TGTGCCAGCAGCTTGGACCTGACTAGCACAGATACGCAGTATTTT. Protein sequence: CASSLDLTSTDTQYF.

The genes are TRBV15 and TRBJ2-1; 8 bases line up with TRBD2. With 4 bases clipped from V and 4 bases from J, the junction kept 6 bases outside the gene matches. The CDR3 extends over 15 amino acids. In germline, CDR1 is LNHNV, CDR2 YYDKDF (reference sequence). The CDR3 bases are TGTGCCACCAGCACCAGCGGGAGTGGGTACAATGAGCAGTTCTTC. Encoded protein: CATSTSGSGYNEQFF.

The chain couples TRBV4-2 to TRBJ1-4; no reliable D call. CDR3 length: 15 residues. Germline-derived CDR1 and CDR2 are LGHNA and YNFKEQ. V was pared by 1 base and J by 2 bases, with 8 bases between. This CDR3 reads CASSQGGRTNEKLFF. CDR3 coding DNA: TGTGCCAGCAGCCAAGGTGGCAGGACTAATGAAAAACTGTTTTTT.

The chain recombines TRBV29-1 with TRBJ2-5; 8 bases match TRBD1. Germline lookup yields CDR1 SQVTM and CDR2 ANQGSEA. The CDR3 is 13 amino acids. Trimming took 7 bases from V and 5 from J; bases not matched to a gene: 9. The CDR3 DNA sequence: TGCAGCGAACAGGACAGGGCAGGGGAGACCCAGTACTTC. Translated, it gives CSEQDRAGETQYF.

J is TRBJ2-4 and V is TRBV5-1; the match to TRBD1 covers 12 bases. The CDR3 is 16 residues long. V gave up 1 base and J gave up 8 bases; unmatched junction bases: 7. CDR1 SGHRS and CDR2 YFSETQ come from the germline V gene. CDR3 in amino acids: CASSLMGQGAVHIQYF. DNA for the CDR3: TGCGCCAGCAGCTTGATGGGACAGGGGGCCGTTCACATTCAGTACTTC.

CDR3 sequence reads: CASSPGDRGYGYTF. The CDR3 bases are TGTGCCAGCAGTCCTGGGGACAGAGGATATGGCTACACCTTC. The rearrangement joins TRBV28 to TRBJ1-2; 7 bases line up with TRBD1. V was pared by 5 bases and J by 5 bases, with 8 bases of the junction left unmatched. Germline V lookup: CDR1 MDHEN, CDR2 SYDVKM. The CDR3 covers 14 residues.

Written as DNA, the CDR3 is TGTGCCATCAGTGCCCCAGGCAATAGCGAGACCCAGTACTTC. Protein sequence: CAISAPGNSETQYF. The V and J genes are TRBV10-3 and TRBJ2-5; no definite D call. Between the trimmed V and J ends, which lost 4 bases and 5 bases, there was a span of 14 bases. Germline CDR1 ENHRY, CDR2 SYGVKD. There are 14 residues in the CDR3.

This sequence joins TRBV7-8 and TRBJ2-7; tentatively, D is TRBD2 (5 bases). The germline gives CDR1 SGHVS, CDR2 FQNEAQ. The CDR3 consists of 11 residues. Trimming cost V 6 bases and J 4 bases, with 7 bases left between them. This chain's CDR3 is CASRRDYEQYF. CDR3 nucleotides: TGTGCCAGCAGGAGGGATTACGAGCAGTACTTC.